This T cell receptor (beta chain) is from a study of OX40 agonist ivuxolimab in advanced cancers. The sample holds one count of this clone. Produced via immunoSEQ multiplex PCR; TCRdb's table is partial and in-frame only. The sample holds tens of thousands of clones, around 85% seen once. Germline V gene lookup returns CDR1 SNHLY and CDR2 FYNNEI. With V trimmed by 6 bases and J by 4 bases, 11 bases remained unmatched. CDR3 length: 16 residues. J is TRBJ2-3 and V is TRBV2, with 9 bases lining up with TRBD1. This receptor was taken from an adult with an advanced solid tumor such as melanoma, head and neck, liver or kidney cancer. The specimen comprised CD4+ or CD8+ T cells sorted from blood, sampled in a trial of the OX40 agonist ivuxolimab. The CDR3, as DNA: TGTGCCAGCAGGACGAACAGGGGGCAGGGTGCAGATACGCAGTATTTT. Encoded protein: CASRTNRGQGADTQYF.